The entry below describes one T cell receptor (beta chain). The sample comes from a study of blood T cell repertoires in COVID-19. Study as a whole: Researchers got acute and convalescent COVID-19 samples from the United States, Italy and Spain.

V lost 3 bases to trimming and J lost 5 bases; unmatched junction nucleotides: 7. This CDR3 comprises 14 residues. Per the germline V gene, CDR1 is SGDLS and CDR2 is YYNGEE. Under the authors' procedure: Estimates of nucleated cell counts were drawn from the amplification of reference gene primers. Measured with immunoSEQ multiplex PCR; TCRdb has only the in-frame clones, and not every one. Clonal size and the V and J genes are those of that table, whereas D and trimming came from the DNA. Of tens of thousands of clones in the sample, roughly four fifths are singletons; the top ten hold roughly 5.8%.

The V gene is TRBV9, the J gene TRBJ1-2; 7 positions agree with TRBD1. The sequencing sample was made of peripheral blood. The TCR sequence derives from a human donor in a cohort sampled during active or convalescent COVID-19. The CDR3 sequence: CASSGNRGLYGYTF. The CDR3 nucleotides are TGTGCCAGCAGCGGAAACAGGGGACTGTATGGCTACACCTTC.